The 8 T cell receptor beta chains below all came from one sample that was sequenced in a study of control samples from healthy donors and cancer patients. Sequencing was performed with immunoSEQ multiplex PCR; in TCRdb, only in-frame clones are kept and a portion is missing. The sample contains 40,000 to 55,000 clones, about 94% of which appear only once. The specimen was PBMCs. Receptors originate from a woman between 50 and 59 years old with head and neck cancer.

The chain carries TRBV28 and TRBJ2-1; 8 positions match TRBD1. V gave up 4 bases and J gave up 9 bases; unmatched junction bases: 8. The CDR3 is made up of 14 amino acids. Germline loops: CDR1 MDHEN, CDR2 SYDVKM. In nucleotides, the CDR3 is TGTGCCAGCAGTTGGACAGGGATAGGGAGTGAGCAGTTCTTC. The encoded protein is CASSWTGIGSEQFF.

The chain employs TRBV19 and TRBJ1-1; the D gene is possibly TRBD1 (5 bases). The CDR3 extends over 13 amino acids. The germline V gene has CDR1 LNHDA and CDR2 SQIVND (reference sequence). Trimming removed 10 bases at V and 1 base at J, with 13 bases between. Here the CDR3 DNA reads TGTGCCACGGGACCGCGACAGAACACTGAAGCTTTCTTT. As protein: CATGPRQNTEAFF.

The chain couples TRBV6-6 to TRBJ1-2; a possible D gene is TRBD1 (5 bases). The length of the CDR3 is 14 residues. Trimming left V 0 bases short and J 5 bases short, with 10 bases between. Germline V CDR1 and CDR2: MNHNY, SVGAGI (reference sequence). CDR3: CASSYSREGYGYTF. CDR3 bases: TGTGCCAGCAGTTACTCACGGGAGGGGTATGGCTACACCTTC.

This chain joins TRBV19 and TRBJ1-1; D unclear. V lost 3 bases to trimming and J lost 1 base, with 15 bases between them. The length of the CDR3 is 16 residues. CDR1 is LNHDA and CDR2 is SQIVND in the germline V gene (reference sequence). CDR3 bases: TGTGCCAGTAGTATGTCGAGCTCCGGCGGGAACACTGAAGCTTTCTTT. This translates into CASSMSSSGGNTEAFF.

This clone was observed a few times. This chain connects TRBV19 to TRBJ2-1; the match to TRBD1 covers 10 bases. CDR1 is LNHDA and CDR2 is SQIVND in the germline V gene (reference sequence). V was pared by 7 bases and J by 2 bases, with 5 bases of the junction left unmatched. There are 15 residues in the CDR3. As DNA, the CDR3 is TGTGCCAGTACTGCCGGGACAGGGGCCTACAATGAGCAGTTCTTC. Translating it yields CASTAGTGAYNEQFF. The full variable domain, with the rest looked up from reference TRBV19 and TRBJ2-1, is DGGITQSPKYLFRKEGQNVTLSCEQNLNHDAMYWYRQDPGQGLRLIYYSQIVNDFQKGDIAEGYSVSREKKESFPLTVTSAQKNPTAFYLCASTAGTGAYNEQFFGPGTRLTVL.

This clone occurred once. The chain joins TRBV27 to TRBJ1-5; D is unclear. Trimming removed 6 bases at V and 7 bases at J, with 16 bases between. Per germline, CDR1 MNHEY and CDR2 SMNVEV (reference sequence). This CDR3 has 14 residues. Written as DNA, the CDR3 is TGTGCCAGCAGGGCTCCCGGGGTTTGGCAGCCCCAGCATTTT. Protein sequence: CASRAPGVWQPQHF.

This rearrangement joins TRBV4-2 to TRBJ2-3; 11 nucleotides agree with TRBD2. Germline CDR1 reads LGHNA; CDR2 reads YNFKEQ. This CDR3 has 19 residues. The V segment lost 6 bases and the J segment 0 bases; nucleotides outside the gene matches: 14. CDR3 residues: CASSLTSGMPSTSTDTQYF. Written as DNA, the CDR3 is TGTGCCAGCAGTTTGACTAGCGGGATGCCCTCCACTAGCACAGATACGCAGTATTTT.

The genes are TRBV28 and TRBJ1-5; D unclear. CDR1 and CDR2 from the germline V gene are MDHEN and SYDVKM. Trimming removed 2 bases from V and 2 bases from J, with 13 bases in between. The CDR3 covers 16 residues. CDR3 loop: CASSLTGSWRNQPQHF. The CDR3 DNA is TGTGCCAGCAGTTTAACCGGGTCTTGGCGCAATCAGCCCCAGCATTTT.